The 5 T cell receptor beta chains presented below share a single source sample, sequenced in a study of blood T cells in healthy people across ages. Combining a sample-barcoded 5' primer with a J-beta primer mix, a second PCR ran for roughly 7 to 11 cycles. Using its own MiXCR run on the 5' RACE reads, TCRdb lists one record per CDR3 protein. The sample contains about 1.1 million distinct CDR3 sequences, less than 45% of which appear only once. The material sequenced was blood. These receptors were taken from a man aged 18-30 years in good health.

This clonotype was recorded at least ten times. The V and J genes are TRBV20-1 and TRBJ2-1, with D uncertain. Germline CDR1 and CDR2: DFQATT and SNEGSKA (reference sequence). The CDR3 length is 15 residues. V lost 3 bases and J 2 bases, leaving 14 bases between the germline ends. This CDR3 is CSASELKDAYNEQFF. The DNA of the CDR3 is TGCAGTGCTAGCGAGTTGAAAGATGCCTACAATGAGCAGTTCTTC.

There are many counts of this clonotype. The V gene is TRBV4-1, the J gene TRBJ2-3; 8 nucleotides align to TRBD2. Germline trimming cut 1 base from V and 7 bases from J; bases unmatched to any gene: 7. This CDR3 has 15 amino acids. The germline gives CDR1 MGHRA, CDR2 YSYEKL. The CDR3 here is CASSQVLSSGYTQYF. As DNA, the CDR3 is TGCGCCAGCAGCCAAGTTCTCTCTAGCGGGTATACGCAGTATTTT.

This clonotype was seen a few times. The J gene is TRBJ2-5, the V gene TRBV20-1, with 8 bases lining up with TRBD2. The CDR3 is made up of 15 amino acids. Germline V gives CDR1 DFQATT, CDR2 SNEGSKA (reference sequence). V lost 5 bases to trimming and J lost 4 bases; unmatched junction nucleotides: 12. This chain's CDR3 is CSALSPSGPGETQYF. DNA for the CDR3: TGCAGTGCTCTGTCGCCTAGCGGGCCAGGAGAGACCCAGTACTTC.

The J gene is TRBJ2-5, the V gene TRBV20-1, with TRBD2 identical over 10 bases. The CDR3 extends over 14 amino acids. Germline CDR1 reads DFQATT; CDR2 reads SNEGSKA (reference sequence). J was trimmed by 11 bases and V by 3 bases; bases with no gene match: 12. CDR3 sequence (DNA): TGCAGTGCTAGGCGTCTAGCGGGGGTCAATGAGCAGTACTTC. This translates into CSARRLAGVNEQYF.

J is TRBJ1-4 and V is TRBV28, with D unclear. With 6 bases removed from V and 12 bases from J, the gap between germline ends came to 14 bases. In germline, CDR1 is MDHEN, CDR2 SYDVKM. The CDR3 is made up of 12 amino acids. The CDR3 protein is CASSWEGTELFF. As DNA, the CDR3 is TGTGCCAGCAGCTGGGAGGGCACGGAACTGTTTTTT.